The 24 T cell receptor beta chains below come from one sample, sequenced in a study of T-cell memory formation after mild COVID-19. Using its own MiXCR run on the 5' RACE reads, TCRdb lists one record per CDR3 protein. The profile shows around 390,000 distinct CDR3 sequences, approximately 16% of them singletons. Sequenced material: PBMCs or a T cell subset sorted from them (not recorded which). The origin of the receptors is a man between 18 and 29 years old who had mild COVID-19 (a few samples of this study predate the infection). Cell type and time point are not known.

This clonotype was seen more than once but under ten times. This chain links TRBV4-2 with TRBJ1-4; TRBD1 is a possible D gene (5 bases). CDR3 length equals 14 residues. Germline assignment: CDR1 LGHNA and CDR2 YNFKEQ. Trimming pared 1 base from V and 6 bases from J, leaving 9 bases between. CDR3 sequence: CASSQGGGYEKLFF. As DNA, the CDR3 is TGTGCCAGCAGCCAAGGGGGCGGGTATGAAAAACTGTTTTTT.

This clonotype was observed many times. The chain has TRBV7-2 and TRBJ2-3, with 7 bases lining up with TRBD1. The CDR3 has 13 amino acids. With V trimmed by 5 bases and J by 1 base, 0 bases remained unmatched. Germline V gene sequence: CDR1 SGHTA, CDR2 FQGNSA. The CDR3 nucleotides are TGTGCCAGCAGCCAGGGGGGCACAGATACGCAGTATTTT. Translated, it gives CASSQGGTDTQYF.

This clonotype was counted a few times. This chain uses TRBV7-3 with TRBJ2-1, with D unresolved. CDR1 SGHTA and CDR2 FQGTGA come from the germline V gene. Trimming shortened V by 6 bases and J by 0 bases, and 12 bases separated the two germline ends. This CDR3 is built from 15 residues. In DNA, the CDR3 is TGTGCCAGCAGTCCACGGAAAAGCTCCTACAATGAGCAGTTCTTC. Protein: CASSPRKSSYNEQFF.

V is TRBV6-2 or TRBV6-3 and J is TRBJ2-2, with D uncertain. CDR3 length: 15 residues. Per germline, CDR1 MNHEY and CDR2 SVGEGT. V was clipped by 8 bases and J by 1 base, with 14 bases between them. CDR3 in amino acids: CASRSWLENTGELFF. In DNA, the CDR3 is TGTGCCAGCCGCTCGTGGCTAGAGAACACCGGGGAGCTGTTTTTT.

This clonotype was seen many times. The V gene is TRBV5-1, the J gene TRBJ1-1; no reliable D call. The CDR3 totals 12 residues. With 0 bases removed from V and 10 bases from J, the gap between germline ends came to 10 bases. Germline values: CDR1 SGHRS, CDR2 YFSETQ. CDR3 residues: CASSLEGVGAFF. The CDR3 nucleotides are TGCGCCAGCAGCTTGGAGGGTGTCGGAGCTTTCTTT.

The chain couples TRBV9 to TRBJ2-5; 10 bases map to TRBD1. The germline gives CDR1 SGDLS, CDR2 YYNGEE. There are 15 residues in the CDR3. V lost 3 bases and J lost 3; bases outside the gene matches: 5. The CDR3 region has the DNA TGTGCCAGCAGCGGAACCGGGACAGGGGAAGAGACCCAGTACTTC. As protein: CASSGTGTGEETQYF.

The V gene is TRBV6-5, the J gene TRBJ2-7; 10 bases fit TRBD1. Per the germline V gene, CDR1 is MNHEY and CDR2 is SVGAGI. There are 15 residues in the CDR3. The trim removed 5 bases at V and 5 bases at J, leaving 9 bases unmatched. The DNA of the CDR3 is TGTGCCAGCAGTCAACGGGACAGGGGATTCCACGAGCAGTACGTC. This sequence encodes CASSQRDRGFHEQYV.

This clonotype has a handful of counts. The rearrangement links TRBV12-3 or TRBV12-4 to TRBJ1-5; 10 nucleotides match TRBD1. The CDR3 extends over 15 amino acids. V lost 6 bases and J lost 4; bases outside the gene matches: 6. CDR3 sequence: CASSPTGQGNQPQHF. The CDR3 nucleotides are TGTGCCAGCAGCCCAACGGGACAGGGGAATCAGCCCCAGCATTTT.

This clonotype came up many times. The junction does not match germline at one end; this may be a read error. The genes are TRBV5-1 and TRBJ1-5; possible D gene TRBD1, 5 bases. CDR1 and CDR2 from the germline V gene are SGHRS and YFSETQ. This CDR3 contains 13 residues. The CDR3 loop reads CASSWDSNQPQHF. The CDR3 DNA sequence: TGTGCCAGCAGTTGGGACAGCAATCAGCCCCAGCATTTT. Using reference TRBV5-1 and TRBJ1-5 for the parts outside the CDR3, the full variable domain is KAGVTQTPRYLIKTRGQQVTLSCSPISGHRSVSWYQQTPGQGLQFLFEYFSETQRNKGNFPGRFSGRQFSNSRSEMNVSTLELGDSALYLCASSWDSNQPQHFGDGTRLSIL.

The CDR3 is CASSSFVGNQPQHF. For the CDR3, the DNA is TGTGCCAGCAGCTCGTTCGTAGGCAATCAGCCCCAGCATTTT. The chain combines TRBV7-9 with TRBJ1-5, with no clear D. Looked up from germline, CDR1 is SEHNR and CDR2 is FQNEAQ (reference sequence). CDR3 length: 14 residues. Trimming cost V 4 bases and J 2 bases, with 9 bases left between them. The variable domain in full, completed from reference TRBV7-9 and TRBJ1-5, reads DTGVSQNPRHKITKRGQNVTFRCDPISEHNRLYWYRQTLGQGPEFLTYFQNEAQLEKSRLLSDRFSAERPKGSFSTLEIQRTEQGDSAMYLCASSSFVGNQPQHFGDGTRLSIL.

This clonotype was seen more than once but under ten times. This chain joins TRBV5-1 and TRBJ1-5; the D is unclear. This CDR3 is 15 amino acids long. Germline V gene lookup returns CDR1 SGHRS and CDR2 YFSETQ. Trimming left V 7 bases short and J 9 bases short, with 23 bases between. CDR3 bases: TGCGCCAGCGTGACTTTTTCGGATTATCGGCCGCCCCAGCATTTT. Translated, it gives CASVTFSDYRPPQHF.

This chain joins TRBV28 and TRBJ2-4; D could derive from TRBD1 or TRBD2 (5 bases each). The V gene's germline CDR1 is MDHEN and CDR2 SYDVKM. This CDR3 contains 12 residues. Trimming took 7 bases from V and 9 from J, leaving 13 bases between them. CDR3 sequence (DNA): TGTGCCAGCATGAGAGGGCAGGGCATTCAGTACTTC. Amino acid sequence: CASMRGQGIQYF.

The chain joins TRBV20-1 to TRBJ1-3; TRBD1 matches 8 bases. This CDR3 has 17 residues. Trimming took 1 base from V and 3 from J; bases not matched to a gene: 11. CDR1 and CDR2 from the germline V gene are DFQATT and SNEGSKA (reference sequence). The CDR3 is CSARVGRGLPGGNTIYF. The CDR3 coding sequence is TGCAGTGCTAGAGTGGGCAGGGGGCTCCCTGGTGGAAACACCATATATTTT.

The V and J genes are TRBV29-1 and TRBJ2-5; D may be TRBD1 (6 bases). CDR1 and CDR2 (germline): SQVTM, ANQGSEA. The V end lost 6 bases, the J end lost 5 bases, and 13 bases lay between the germline ends. The CDR3 runs to 12 residues. The CDR3 region has the DNA TGCAGCGTAGCCGGGACACGGGAGACCCAGTACTTC. Protein product: CSVAGTRETQYF. Full variable domain (remainder filled in from reference TRBV29-1 and TRBJ2-5): SAVISQKPSRDICQRGTSLTIQCQVDSQVTMMFWYRQQPGQSLTLIATANQGSEATYESGFVIDKFPISRPNLTFSTLTVSNMSPEDSSIYLCSVAGTRETQYFGPGTRLLVL.

The chain carries TRBV4-1 and TRBJ2-7; D is ambiguous. The CDR3 covers 15 residues. The germline gives CDR1 MGHRA, CDR2 YSYEKL. V lost 4 bases to trimming and J lost 2 bases, with 15 bases between them. CDR3 nucleotide sequence: TGCGCCAGCAGCCTAGAGACCCGGCCCACCTACGAGCAGTACTTC. This translates into CASSLETRPTYEQYF.

This chain connects TRBV28 to TRBJ2-7; 12 bases are a match to TRBD1. Trimming cost V 6 bases and J 5 bases; bases outside gene matches: 8. The CDR3 is 15 amino acids. CDR1 is MDHEN, CDR2 SYDVKM, per germline. The DNA for the CDR3 is TGTGCCAGCAGCTCCCCGGGACAGGGGGCAAACGAGCAGTACGTC. The encoded protein is CASSSPGQGANEQYV.

The chain links TRBV7-2 to TRBJ2-1; 11 positions match TRBD2. TRBJ2-5 explains the end of the DNA better; the J call may be wrong. Germline CDR1 and CDR2: SGHTA and FQGNSA. The CDR3 has 16 amino acids. Here the CDR3 reads CASSSSLAGVWETQYF. In nucleotides, the CDR3 is TGTGCCAGCAGCTCCTCACTAGCGGGAGTATGGGAGACCCAGTACTTC.

This clonotype was counted only a few times. CDR3 loop: CASSPQSEKLFF. The CDR3 DNA reads as TGTGCCAGCAGCCCGCAAAGTGAAAAACTGTTTTTT. The V and J genes are TRBV14 and TRBJ1-4; D remains unclear. Deletions cut 4 bases from V and 7 bases from J, with 7 bases between. CDR3 length: 12 residues. Germline CDR1 SGHDN, CDR2 FVKESK.

This chain joins TRBV6-2 or TRBV6-3 and TRBJ2-5, with 9 bases fitting TRBD1. From germline, CDR1 is MNHEY and CDR2 SVGEGT. Unmatched junction bases numbered 3, after V lost 2 bases and J lost 2 bases. The CDR3 is made up of 15 amino acids. CDR3 sequence: CASSYLGQGQETQYF. As DNA, the CDR3 is TGTGCCAGCAGTTACCTGGGACAGGGTCAAGAGACCCAGTACTTC.

This chain connects TRBV29-1 to TRBJ1-1, with D maybe TRBD1 (6 bases). Germline V lookup: CDR1 SQVTM, CDR2 ANQGSEA. Trimming left V 3 bases short and J 4 bases short, with 9 bases between. There are 12 residues in the CDR3. Here the CDR3 DNA reads TGCAGCGTTGAGTTAGGGGGCACTGAAGCTTTCTTT. Translation: CSVELGGTEAFF.

V and J are TRBV7-9 and TRBJ2-3; D is undetermined. The ends were cut back, 3 bases at V and 1 base at J, with 8 bases in the middle. Germline V CDR1 and CDR2: SEHNR, FQNEAQ (reference sequence). The CDR3 is made up of 14 amino acids. This CDR3 reads CASSFVGRTDTQYF. CDR3 bases: TGTGCCAGCAGCTTTGTGGGCCGCACAGATACGCAGTATTTT.

This clonotype has a count of ten or more. The V call is TRBV3-1, the J call TRBJ1-5; the D gene is possibly TRBD1 (5 bases). From germline, CDR1 is LGHDT and CDR2 YNNKEL (reference sequence). V was shortened by 6 bases and J by 1 base, with 10 bases between the two germline ends. There are 14 residues in the CDR3. DNA for the CDR3: TGTGCCAGCAGTCAGGGTGGCAGCAATCAGCCCCAGCATTTT. It encodes CASSQGGSNQPQHF.

The sample holds many counts of this clonotype. The CDR3 region has the DNA TGTGCCAGCAGCCAGTTGAGCTCCTACAATGAGCAGTTCTTC. This codes for CASSQLSSYNEQFF. The chain is built from TRBV5-6 and TRBJ2-1, with no clear D. CDR3 length equals 14 residues. CDR1 is SGHDT and CDR2 is YYEEEE in the germline V gene. Trimming took 4 bases from V and 0 from J, leaving 8 bases between them.

This clonotype came up a few times. The V and J genes are TRBV30 and TRBJ2-7; no reliable D call. This CDR3 spans 11 amino acids. Between the trimmed V and J ends, which lost 0 bases and 3 bases, there was a span of 3 bases. Per the germline V gene, CDR1 is GTSNPN and CDR2 is SVGIG (reference sequence). The CDR3 nucleotides read TGTGCCTGGAGTGTATTCTACGAGCAGTACTTC. Its protein is CAWSVFYEQYF. The complete variable domain, with remaining parts taken from reference TRBV30 and TRBJ2-7, reads SQTIHQWPATLVQPVGSPLSLECTVEGTSNPNLYWYRQAAGRGLQLLFYSVGIGQISSEVPQNLSASRPQDRQFILSSKKLLLSDSGFYLCAWSVFYEQYFGPGTRLTVT.